This record looks at one T cell receptor beta chain sequence and its context. Its cognate antigen is unknown. Other DNA variants within this sample encode the same CDR3. The sample belongs to a study of shared clonotypes between healthy human individuals. On the study more broadly: In total, the donors were a couple of women and a few men aged 18 to 49.

Method: immunoSEQ multiplex PCR; TCRdb's copy keeps in-frame clones and lacks some. The sample gives some 800,000 clones, approximately 92% of which show up once; 20% to 30% is in the top ten. General study findings and limits: Genetic and exposure-history diversity was limited by the small donor number.

Only CD45RO-negative cells positively selected for CCR7 counted as naive CD8 cells, so terminally differentiated effector memory CD45RA+ cells were excluded. Sequenced material: naive CD8+ T cells sorted from blood. This receptor was obtained from a man younger than 45 in good health.

CDR3 loop: CASSLSAAYEQYF. The CDR3 DNA is TGTGCCAGCAGTTTATCGGCAGCCTACGAGCAGTACTTC. This rearrangement joins TRBV27 to TRBJ2-7; D is unclear. The V end lost 0 bases, the J end lost 2 bases, and 5 bases lay between the germline ends. Germline-derived CDR1 and CDR2 are MNHEY and SMNVEV (reference sequence). This CDR3 has 13 residues.